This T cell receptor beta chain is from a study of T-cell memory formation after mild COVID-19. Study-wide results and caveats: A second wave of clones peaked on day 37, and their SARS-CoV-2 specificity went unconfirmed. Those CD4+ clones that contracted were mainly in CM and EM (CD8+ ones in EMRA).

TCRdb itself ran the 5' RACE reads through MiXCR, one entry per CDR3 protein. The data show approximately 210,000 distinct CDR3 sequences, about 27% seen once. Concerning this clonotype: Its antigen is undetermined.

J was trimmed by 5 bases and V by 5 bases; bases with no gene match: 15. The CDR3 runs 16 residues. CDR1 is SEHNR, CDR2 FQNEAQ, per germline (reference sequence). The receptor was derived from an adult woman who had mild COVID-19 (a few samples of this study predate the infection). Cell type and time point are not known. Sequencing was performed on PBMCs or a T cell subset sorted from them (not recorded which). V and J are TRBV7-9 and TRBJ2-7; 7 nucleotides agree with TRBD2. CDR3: CASSPPLGTTAHEQYF. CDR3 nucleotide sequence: TGTGCCAGCAGCCCCCCTCTCGGGACTACGGCCCACGAGCAGTACTTC.